This is a list of T cell receptor beta chains from one sample in a study of tumor-infiltrating lymphocytes in localized non-small cell lung cancer. TCRdb keeps only in-frame clones here, not all; method: immunoSEQ multiplex PCR. The sample includes more than 10,000 clones, 82% seen only once; the top ten take 9% to 15%. The sample consisted of uninvolved lung tissue not adjacent to the tumor. The receptors shown here come from a human donor with non-small cell lung cancer. The CDR3 runs from the conserved cysteine through the conserved F or W. The order of the fields is D gene, V gene, clone size, J gene, CDR3 DNA, CDR3 protein. The D gene is left open where the match is weak. Size values are once, few and many counts, or a class for expanded clones, and some rows have none.

.,TRBV19,.,TRBJ1-1,TGTGCCAGTAGTATGGGGGGATCGATGAAGAACACTGAAGCTTTCTTT,CASSMGGSMKNTEAFF
TRBD1,TRBV5-6,.,TRBJ2-7,TGTGCCAGCAGCTCAGTATTGACAGGGGGGTCGAGCTCCTACGAGCAGTACTTC,CASSSVLTGGSSSYEQYF
.,TRBV19,.,TRBJ1-1,TGTGCCAGTACCGACAGATGGGGCACTGAAGCTTTCTTT,CASTDRWGTEAFF
TRBD1,TRBV11-3,.,TRBJ1-5,TGTGCCAGCAGCTTAGAGGGACAGTCAAGACAGCCCCAGCATTTT,CASSLEGQSRQPQHF
.,TRBV11-2,once,TRBJ1-1,TGTGCCAGCAGCTTAGACAGGGGTGGGACTGAAGCTTTCTTT,CASSLDRGGTEAFF
TRBD2,TRBV5-5,.,TRBJ2-5,TGTGCCAGCAGCCAGCGGGGGGGCCTTTGGACCGGAGAGACCCAGTACTTC,CASSQRGGLWTGETQYF
.,TRBV27,.,TRBJ1-5,TGTGCCAGCAGACCATCGGGATTACTAAGGGGGGAGCCCCAGCATTTT,CASRPSGLLRGEPQHF
.,TRBV27,few,TRBJ2-7,TGTGCCAGCAGTAAAGACAGGTCTCCCTACGAGGAGTACTTC,CASSKDRSPYEEYF
TRBD1,TRBV14,.,TRBJ2-7,TGTGCCAGCAGGGGACAGGGCCTTTCCCACGAGCAGTACTTC,CASRGQGLSHEQYF
.,TRBV4-2,.,TRBJ1-1,TGTGCCAGCAGCCAAGTGCTAGACACTCAAGCTTTCTTT,CASSQVLDTQAFF
.,TRBV11-2,.,TRBJ2-5,TGTGCCAGCAGCTTTGCGGGCCGGGGGGAGACCCAGTACTTC,CASSFAGRGETQYF
.,TRBV7-2,.,TRBJ1-2,TGTGCCAGCAGCTTGACATACGGAAACTATGGCTACACCTTC,CASSLTYGNYGYTF
.,TRBV19,.,TRBJ1-6,TGTGCCAGTAGTATCAGTCGGGGACCCCTCCACTTT,CASSISRGPLHF
TRBD1,TRBV28,.,TRBJ1-5,TGTGCCAGCAGTGCGGCAGGGGGGAGCAATCAGCCCCAGCATTTT,CASSAAGGSNQPQHF
.,TRBV7-8,.,TRBJ1-4,TGTGCCAGCAGCTTAGCTCGCGTGGCTAATGAAAAACTGTTTTTT,CASSLARVANEKLFF
TRBD1,TRBV7-2,.,TRBJ1-1,TGTGCCAGCAGCCCTGACAGGGTGGGGCTTGGTACTGAAGCTTTCTTT,CASSPDRVGLGTEAFF
.,TRBV9,.,TRBJ1-2,TGTGCCAGCAGCGTAGAAGGTTCTGGGGCCTATGGCTACACCTTC,CASSVEGSGAYGYTF
.,TRBV19,.,TRBJ1-2,TGTGCCAGTACGTCCCGAGAGGCGAACAACTATGGCTACACCTTC,CASTSREANNYGYTF
.,TRBV6-1,.,TRBJ2-7,TGTGCCAGCAGTACGGGGCAGGCGAACTCCTACGAGCAGTACTTC,CASSTGQANSYEQYF
.,TRBV19,.,TRBJ1-2,TGTGCCAGTAGTGCTCTCAGCCAAGGCTACACCTTC,CASSALSQGYTF
.,TRBV23-1,.,TRBJ2-1,TGCGCCAGCCGAGTAACTTCGCGGTTCTTC,CASRVTSRFF
.,TRBV18,few,TRBJ1-1,TGTGCCAGCTCACTTTCGGGGGACACTGAAGCTTTCTTT,CASSLSGDTEAFF
TRBD2,TRBV2,.,TRBJ2-3,TGTGCCAGCAGTGAAGGGGGCGGGGGGCCCACAGATACGCAGTATTTT,CASSEGGGGPTDTQYF
.,TRBV4-2,.,TRBJ1-2,TGTGCCAGCCGCGCGGATGAGGGTGGCTACACCTTC,CASRADEGGYTF
TRBD1,TRBV7-8,.,TRBJ2-5,TGTGCCAGCAGCTTAGCGCTGCTAGGCAGGGACAGAGAAGAGACCCAGTACTTC,CASSLALLGRDREETQYF
TRBD1,TRBV29-1,.,TRBJ2-5,TGCAGCGTTGAAGTGGACAGGGGCTCTATGAGAGAGACCCAGTACTTC,CSVEVDRGSMRETQYF
.,TRBV6-6,.,TRBJ2-7,TGTGCCAGCAGTTACTCGGACGGCGAGCAGTACTTC,CASSYSDGEQYF
TRBD1,TRBV5-1,.,TRBJ2-7,TGCGCCAGCAGCCACCCCGGGACAGGGGACTACGAGCAGTACTTC,CASSHPGTGDYEQYF
.,TRBV6-6,medium-sized,TRBJ1-5,TGTGCCAGCAACGAAAGGACCCAGCCAGGGCCCCAGCATTTT,CASNERTQPGPQHF
TRBD1,TRBV2,.,TRBJ1-4,TGTGCCAGCACCCCCGACAGGGCCAATGAAAAACTGTTTTTT,CASTPDRANEKLFF
.,TRBV21-1,.,TRBJ2-2,TGTGCCAGCCCCGAGGGATTCACCGGGGAGCTGTTTTTT,CASPEGFTGELFF
.,TRBV19,.,TRBJ1-5,TGTGCCAGTACAGGGCAGATTAGCAATCAGCCCCAGCATTTT,CASTGQISNQPQHF
.,TRBV4-3,.,TRBJ2-7,TGCGCCAGCAGCCAAGGATCCGAGCAGTACTTC,CASSQGSEQYF
TRBD2,TRBV12-5,.,TRBJ2-5,TGTGCTAGTGGTATAAGGACTAGCGGGATAAAAGAGACCCAGTACTTC,CASGIRTSGIKETQYF
.,TRBV11-2,.,TRBJ1-1,TGTGCCAGCAGCCTAGACAGAGGAGGGATAGGGTTCGCTGAAGCTTTCTTT,CASSLDRGGIGFAEAFF
TRBD1,TRBV5-8,.,TRBJ2-7,TGTGCCAGCAGGGGGACAGTCTCCTACGAGCAGTACTTC,CASRGTVSYEQYF
TRBD1,TRBV5-5,.,TRBJ1-4,TGTGCCAGCAGCTTGGCCGGGGGACAGGGGAATGAAAAACTGTTTTTT,CASSLAGGQGNEKLFF
TRBD1,TRBV7-2,.,TRBJ1-1,TGTGCCAGCAGCTTACGACAGGGGGCAGGAACTGAAGCTTTCTTT,CASSLRQGAGTEAFF
.,TRBV21-1,.,TRBJ2-7,TGTGCCAGCAGCAAAGGTAAGGGCGGGGGGCTTACCTACGAGCAGTACTTC,CASSKGKGGGLTYEQYF
.,TRBV29-1,.,TRBJ1-2,TGCAGCGGTAAAGAGACAGCGGAGGGCTACACCTTC,CSGKETAEGYTF
.,TRBV10-3,.,TRBJ1-2,TGTGCCATCAGTGAGGGGCAGTCCTATGGCTACACCTTC,CAISEGQSYGYTF
.,TRBV5-6,.,TRBJ2-5,TGTGCCAGCAGCTTGGCCGCTGGGCTCGGTAATGTAATGGAGACCCAGTACTTC,CASSLAAGLGNVMETQYF
.,TRBV4-3,.,TRBJ1-2,TGCGCCAGCAGCCATTACCCTGAGGGAGGGCTGGCGGGCTACACCTTC,CASSHYPEGGLAGYTF
.,TRBV14,once,TRBJ2-1,TGTGCCAGCAGCCAATCGACCTGGGGGGACAATGAGCAGTTCTTC,CASSQSTWGDNEQFF
.,TRBV9,.,TRBJ2-2,TGTGCCAGCAGCGACCGGGCTACCGGGGAGCTGTTTTTT,CASSDRATGELFF
.,TRBV5-5,.,TRBJ1-1,TGTGCCAGCAGCTCCAAAAAGGACAGCCCTGGTGCCACTGAAGCTTTCTTT,CASSSKKDSPGATEAFF
.,TRBV29-1,.,TRBJ1-1,TGCAGCGCCGCCGACCCCAAGAACACTGAAGCTTTCTTT,CSAADPKNTEAFF
.,TRBV6-5,.,TRBJ2-7,TGTGCCAGCAGAGGGACTTCACCCTACGAGCAGTACTTC,CASRGTSPYEQYF
.,TRBV21-1,few,TRBJ1-2,TGTGCCAGCAGCAAAGCGGGTAGTATCGGTGTACACACCTTC,CASSKAGSIGVHTF
.,TRBV11-3,.,TRBJ2-1,TGTGCCAGCAGCTTGGTCCAGGGCCGGGGGAATGAGCAGTTCTTC,CASSLVQGRGNEQFF
.,TRBV5-6,.,TRBJ1-1,TGTGCCAGCACCAGGGAATCATATGAAGCTTTCTTT,CASTRESYEAFF
.,TRBV6-1,few,TRBJ1-2,TGTGCCAGCAGCCGGGCTGGTCAGGGGTACACCTTC,CASSRAGQGYTF
TRBD1,TRBV2,.,TRBJ1-5,TGTGCCAGCAGTGCTGGACAGGGGAATCAGCCCCAGCATTTT,CASSAGQGNQPQHF